The present TCR beta chain was sequenced within a study of vaccination effects on CD4 cells after COVID-19. Points from the study as a whole: Marked clonal contraction was seen in infection- and vaccine-induced clones late after vaccination. Sampling in the study covered few convalescent patients and included no early post-infection timepoints.

Before sequencing took place, the ViraFEST assay used viral peptide pools to expand antigen-specific CD4+ T cells. Culturing for about 9 days preceded CD4+ T cell isolation. Nucleocapsid antibody tests were negative, and the vaccine recipients had no prior SARS-CoV-2 infection. Each culture well received about 2 million PBMC. These cells were then cultured in IMDM with about 10 IU/ml IL-2 and 10 ug/ml peptides. Method: immunoSEQ multiplex PCR; TCRdb's copy keeps in-frame clones and lacks some. The data contain around 54,000 clones, roughly 80% of them seen just once; the ten biggest clones take up 2% to 3%. Regarding this clone: The antigen remains undetermined.

The CDR3 sequence is 17 residues long. The V segment lost 4 bases and the J segment 3 bases; nucleotides outside the gene matches: 7. CDR1 is SGHDT and CDR2 is YYEEEE in the germline V gene. The rearrangement links TRBV5-6 to TRBJ2-2; the match to TRBD1 covers 12 bases. The source material was CD4+ T cells from PBMCs cultured with HCoV-229E spike peptides, sampled before COVID-19 vaccination. This TCR derives from a human donor who received a COVID-19 vaccine. CDR3 bases: TGTGCCAGCAGCGTGCCGGGACAGGGGGCTTACACCGGGGAGCTGTTTTTT. It codes for CASSVPGQGAYTGELFF.